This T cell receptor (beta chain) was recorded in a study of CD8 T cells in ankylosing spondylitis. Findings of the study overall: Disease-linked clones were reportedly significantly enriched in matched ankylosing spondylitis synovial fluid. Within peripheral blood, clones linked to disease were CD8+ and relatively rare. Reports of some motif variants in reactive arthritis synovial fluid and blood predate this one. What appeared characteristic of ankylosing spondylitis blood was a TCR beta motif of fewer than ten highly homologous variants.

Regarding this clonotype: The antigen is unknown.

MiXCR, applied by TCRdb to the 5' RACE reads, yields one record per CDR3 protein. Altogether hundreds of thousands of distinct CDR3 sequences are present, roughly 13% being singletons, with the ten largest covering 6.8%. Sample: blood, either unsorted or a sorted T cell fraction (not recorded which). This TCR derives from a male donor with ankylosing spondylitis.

The CDR3 loop is CASSLGASGRTGELFF. CDR3 bases: TGCGCCAGCAGCTTGGGGGCTAGCGGGAGGACCGGGGAGCTGTTTTTT. The chain employs TRBV5-1 and TRBJ2-2; 11 nucleotides line up with TRBD2. The CDR3 loop spans 16 amino acids. Per the germline V gene, CDR1 is SGHRS and CDR2 is YFSETQ. V dropped 0 bases and J dropped 5; count of bases not matched to a gene: 3.